The 24 T cell receptor beta chains below all came from one sample that was sequenced in a study of Ad26.COV2.S vaccination and SARS-CoV-2 variants. Using immunoSEQ multiplex PCR, the repertoire was profiled, and TCRdb retains in-frame clones only, with some absent. The sample includes hundreds of thousands of clones, 89% seen only once; the top ten take nearly 1.5%. Treatment noted: around 19 received Ad26.COV2.S at low or high dose, single or two shots; about 5 received placebo; per-sample allocation not given. The samples date from day 63 after the first vaccine or placebo injection. The material was peripheral blood, obtained in a trial of Ad26.COV2.S vaccine versus placebo. All receptors derive from a person between 18 and 60 years old who received the Ad26.COV2.S COVID-19 vaccine or a placebo.

The chain couples TRBV7-8 to TRBJ2-1, with D perhaps matching TRBD2 (6 bases). Trimming took 6 bases from V and 10 from J, leaving 25 bases between them. CDR3 length equals 16 residues. CDR1 and CDR2 (germline): SGHVS, FQNEAQ. CDR3 protein: CASRHRQSGPVWEQFF. The CDR3 DNA follows: TGTGCCAGCAGACATAGACAGAGCGGGCCCGTTTGGGAGCAGTTCTTC.

V and J are TRBV30 and TRBJ2-5, with a possible D match to TRBD2 (6 bases). The CDR3 totals 14 residues. Germline CDR1 is GTSNPN and CDR2 is SVGIG (reference sequence). Trimming pared 2 bases from V and 5 bases from J, leaving 15 bases between. The CDR3 spells CAWSLGGVAETQYF. In nucleotides, the CDR3 is TGTGCCTGGAGTTTGGGAGGAGTGGCGGAGACCCAGTACTTC.

In its sample, this clone was seen once. J is TRBJ1-5 and V is TRBV30; D is uncertain. V was trimmed by 2 bases and J by 0 bases, leaving 8 bases between them. The CDR3 is 14 residues long. Germline CDR1 reads GTSNPN; CDR2 reads SVGIG (reference sequence). CDR3 loop: CAWSRLDSNQPQHF. CDR3 coding DNA: TGTGCCTGGAGTCGACTCGATAGCAATCAGCCCCAGCATTTT. The full variable domain, in which reference TRBV30 and TRBJ1-5 provide the parts outside the CDR3, is SQTIHQWPATLVQPVGSPLSLECTVEGTSNPNLYWYRQAAGRGLQLLFYSVGIGQISSEVPQNLSASRPQDRQFILSSKKLLLSDSGFYLCAWSRLDSNQPQHFGDGTRLSIL.

The chain has TRBV24-1 and TRBJ2-7; a possible D gene is TRBD2 (6 bases). Trimming removed 4 bases from V and 7 bases from J, with 13 bases in between. Per germline, CDR1 KGHDR and CDR2 SFDVKD. The CDR3 length is 13 residues. CDR3 nucleotides: TGTGCCACCAGTGAGACGGGACTGGTAGAGCAGTACTTC. It is translated as CATSETGLVEQYF.

The chain carries TRBV19 and TRBJ2-1; 9 bases are shared with TRBD2. This CDR3 contains 16 residues. Germline assignment: CDR1 LNHDA and CDR2 SQIVND (reference sequence). Trimming cost V 6 bases and J 10 bases; bases outside gene matches: 16. The CDR3 region has the DNA TGTGCCAGTAGCCCAGGACGGGGGCGGGAGGGCCACGAGCAGTTCTTC. Translated: CASSPGRGREGHEQFF.

This clone was observed once. The gene calls are TRBV9 and TRBJ2-7; D might be TRBD1 (6 bases). Germline assignment: CDR1 SGDLS and CDR2 YYNGEE. V lost 4 bases, J lost 3 bases, and 14 bases lay in between. CDR3 length: 14 residues. CDR3 residues: CASSPEGVGYEQYF. In DNA form, the CDR3 reads TGTGCCAGCAGCCCCGAGGGGGTTGGCTACGAGCAGTACTTC.

The chain is built from TRBV5-4 and TRBJ2-2, with 7 nucleotides matching TRBD1. V was clipped by 0 bases and J by 4 bases; unmatched bases: 3. The CDR3 sequence is 15 residues long. Germline CDR1 reads SGHNT; CDR2 reads YYREEE (reference sequence). CDR3 DNA sequence: TGTGCCAGCAGCTTGGACAGGGGTGGCACCGGGGAGCTGTTTTTT. It encodes CASSLDRGGTGELFF.

The chain couples TRBV21-1 to TRBJ2-4. TRBV21-1 is a listed pseudogene. This CDR3 has 11 residues. The CDR3 here is CASSKPGPGYF. CDR3 DNA sequence: TGTGCCAGCAGCAAGCCGGGCCCCGGGTACTTC.

The CDR3 coding sequence is TGTGCCAGCAGCTCAGGCCCAGGGGGCGCGGGTCAGCCCCAGCATTTT. Translation gives CASSSGPGGAGQPQHF. This rearrangement joins TRBV5-4 to TRBJ1-5; TRBD1 aligns across 8 bases. V was pared by 3 bases and J by 6 bases, with 11 bases of the junction left unmatched. CDR1 and CDR2 (germline): SGHNT, YYREEE (reference sequence). This CDR3 has 16 residues.

This chain connects TRBV2 to TRBJ2-5; TRBD2 matches 12 bases. Per germline, CDR1 SNHLY and CDR2 FYNNEI. CDR3 length: 16 amino acids. V trimming: 3 bases; J trimming: 4 bases; junction bases outside the gene matches: 6. The CDR3 loop reads CASSEGLAGGGETQYF. CDR3 nucleotides: TGTGCCAGCAGTGAGGGGCTAGCGGGAGGGGGAGAGACCCAGTACTTC.

In DNA, the CDR3 is TGCGCCAGCAGCCAAGATGGGCAACTCTCTGGAAACACCATATATTTT. Translation gives CASSQDGQLSGNTIYF. This chain connects TRBV4-3 to TRBJ1-3; D not certain. The CDR3 has 16 residues. V was clipped by 0 bases and J by 0 bases, with 9 bases between them. Looked up from germline, CDR1 is LGHNA and CDR2 is YSLEER.

V and J are TRBV5-4 and TRBJ2-3; D not resolved. CDR3 length: 14 residues. With 10 bases removed from V and 0 bases from J, the gap between germline ends came to 15 bases. From germline, CDR1 is SGHNT and CDR2 YYREEE (reference sequence). As DNA, the CDR3 is TGTGCCGGTGGAGTCGGCGCTAGCACAGATACGCAGTATTTT. Translation gives CAGGVGASTDTQYF.

V is TRBV12-5 and J is TRBJ2-5; a possible D gene is TRBD2 (5 bases). Trimming left V 4 bases short and J 4 bases short, with 22 bases between. This CDR3 comprises 17 residues. From germline, CDR1 is LGHNT and CDR2 FRNRAP. The CDR3 protein is CASGYSLDGIPGETQYF. In DNA, the CDR3 is TGTGCTAGTGGTTATTCCCTTGACGGGATACCCGGAGAGACCCAGTACTTC.

On this clone: The same CDR3 can be traced to other DNA sequences in this sample. This CDR3 is CASSQAGTDTQYF. CDR3 DNA sequence: TGTGCCAGCAGCCAAGCCGGCACAGATACGCAGTATTTT. The chain employs TRBV3-1 (or the pseudogene TRBV3-2) and TRBJ2-3; D call uncertain. Germline V CDR1 and CDR2: LGHDT, YNNKEL (reference sequence). Trimming left V 1 base short and J 1 base short, with 3 bases between. This CDR3 region has 13 residues.

Details on this clone: Other DNA sequences in the same sample also yield this CDR3. This chain uses TRBV3-1 (or the pseudogene TRBV3-2) with TRBJ2-6; D may correspond to TRBD1 or TRBD2 (5 bases each). The CDR3 extends over 14 amino acids. V was pared by 4 bases and J by 3 bases, with 7 bases between. Germline CDR1 is LGHDT and CDR2 is YNNKEL (reference sequence). CDR3 residues: CASSRGSGANVLTF. The DNA for the CDR3 is TGTGCCAGCAGCCGGGGGAGTGGGGCCAACGTCCTGACTTTC.

V is TRBV18 and J is TRBJ2-7; D ambiguous. The V end was cut by 3 bases, the J end by 0 bases, with 9 bases between. Germline lookup yields CDR1 KGHSH and CDR2 LQKENI. This CDR3 is 14 amino acids long. CDR3 nucleotide sequence: TGTGCCAGCTCACCTACCAGCACCTCCTACGAGCAGTACTTC. Translation gives CASSPTSTSYEQYF.

A note on this clone: It is unclear where the CDR3 begins or ends on the DNA, so no DNA is shown, and the CDR3 is as TCRdb lists it. This chain links TRBV21-1 with TRBJ1-6; TRBD1, the table's D call, was not compared with the DNA. TRBV21-1 is designated a pseudogene. Inclusive of both ends, the CDR3 amounts to 18 amino acids. CDR3 loop: CAPGVGMGALVGNSPLHF.

V gene TRBV29-1 combines with J gene TRBJ2-2, with D possibly TRBD1 on 5 matching bases. V lost 0 bases, J lost 1 base, and 9 bases lay in between. The CDR3 extends over 15 amino acids. From germline, CDR1 is SQVTM and CDR2 ANQGSEA. CDR3 coding DNA: TGCAGCGTTGAAGATCCCAGGGTGAACACCGGGGAGCTGTTTTTT. Translation: CSVEDPRVNTGELFF.

The chain links TRBV25-1 to TRBJ1-2; no definite D call. The CDR3 consists of 12 residues. Germline CDR1 reads MGHDK; CDR2 reads SYGVNS. V gave up 4 bases and J gave up 6 bases, with 9 bases separating them. CDR3 in amino acids: CASSGIRNGYTF. CDR3 nucleotides: TGTGCCAGCAGTGGAATCAGGAATGGCTACACCTTC.

The chain uses TRBV18 and TRBJ1-4, with D unclear. The CDR3 consists of 13 residues. Germline CDR1 KGHSH, CDR2 LQKENI. Trimming took off 6 bases at V and 5 bases at J, with 10 bases between the two ends. CDR3 residues: CASSPDGNEKLFF. CDR3 bases: TGTGCCAGCTCGCCGGACGGCAATGAAAAACTGTTTTTT.

The chain is built from TRBV6-7 and TRBJ1-5; tentative D call: TRBD1 (6 bases). TRBV6-7 is identified as an open reading frame with a role that is uncertain. There are 14 residues in the CDR3. Trimming removed 5 bases at V and 6 bases at J, with 14 bases between. This CDR3 reads CASSRYRAVQPQHF. CDR3 nucleotides: TGTGCCAGCAGTCGGTACAGGGCGGTTCAGCCCCAGCATTTT.

The V and J genes are TRBV7-2 and TRBJ1-2, with unresolved D. CDR1 is SGHTA and CDR2 is FQGNSA in the germline V gene. Between the trimmed V and J ends, which lost 0 bases and 5 bases, there was a span of 13 bases. The CDR3 length is 15 residues. This CDR3 reads CASSLARQDRYGYTF. In DNA, the CDR3 is TGTGCCAGCAGCTTAGCTCGGCAGGACCGTTATGGCTACACCTTC.

The chain recombines TRBV10-3 with TRBJ1-1; D is undetermined. V dropped 2 bases and J dropped 6 bases, with 10 bases sitting between them. This CDR3 is built from 13 residues. Germline V gene data show CDR1 as ENHRY and CDR2 as SYGVKD. The CDR3, as DNA: TGTGCCATCAGTGAGGGTATGGCTCCTGAAGCTTTCTTT. Its translation: CAISEGMAPEAFF.

This sequence joins TRBV6-5 and TRBJ1-5, with D perhaps matching TRBD1 (6 bases). The germline CDR1 and CDR2 sequences are MNHEY and SVGAGI. This CDR3 contains 14 residues. The V end was cut by 5 bases, the J end by 4 bases, with 12 bases between. The CDR3 bases are TGTGCCAGCAGTACACAGGGAGTGAATCAGCCCCAGCATTTT. Translation: CASSTQGVNQPQHF.